These T cell receptor beta chains were read from a single sample in a study of blood T cell repertoires in COVID-19. Here immunoSEQ multiplex PCR was the method, and the copy in TCRdb shows in-frame clones only, minus some. Altogether 110,000 or so clones are present, around 87% being singletons, with the ten largest covering more than 6%. Sequencing used peripheral blood. The receptors shown here come from a human donor in a cohort sampled during active COVID-19. CDR3s include the opening cysteine and the closing phenylalanine or tryptophan. D genes are given only for firm matches. Clone size is not always given. Where it is, it says once, few, many or a class for expanded clones.

CDR3 DNA,CDR3 protein,D gene,V gene,J gene,clone size
TGTGCCAGCAGCCAAGAGGGGGCGGGAGAGGTAAATGAGCAGTTCTTC,CASSQEGAGEVNEQFF,-,TRBV3-1/TRBV3-2,TRBJ2-1,-
TGTGCCAGTAGTACGCGAAGGGGACTAGCCGACTACGAGCAGTACTTC,CASSTRRGLADYEQYF,TRBD2,TRBV19,TRBJ2-7,-
TGTGCCACCAGTGATTCAACTGAAGCTTTCTTT,CATSDSTEAFF,-,TRBV24-1,TRBJ1-1,-
TGTGCTAGTAGCAGGGAATTCAACTCAGATACGCAGTATTTT,CASSREFNSDTQYF,-,TRBV12-5,TRBJ2-3,-
TGCGCCAGCAGCTTGGTTGGCCAAGGGAGGACCGGGGAGCTGTTTTTT,CASSLVGQGRTGELFF,-,TRBV5-1,TRBJ2-2,-
TGTGCCAGCAGCCCTGACATGCCTCCGACCGGGGAGCTGTTTTTT,CASSPDMPPTGELFF,-,TRBV7-3,TRBJ2-2,-
TGTGCCAGTAGTCCCGGACAGGGGGCGGCGGGGCAGTACTTC,CASSPGQGAAGQYF,TRBD1,TRBV19,TRBJ2-7,-
TGTGCCAGCAGCTACAGGGGTGGCTACACCTTC,CASSYRGGYTF,TRBD1,TRBV3-1/TRBV3-2,TRBJ1-2,-
TGCGCCAGCAGCCAAGATCCTAGTAACTATGGCTACACCTTC,CASSQDPSNYGYTF,-,TRBV4-1,TRBJ1-2,-
TGTGCCAGCAGGGAGGGTGGGACAGGGGGGATTGAAGCTTTCTTT,CASREGGTGGIEAFF,TRBD1,TRBV2,TRBJ1-1,-
TGCAGTGCCTCCGAGTGGAGCGAGCAGTACTTC,CSASEWSEQYF,-,TRBV20-1,TRBJ2-7,-
TGTGCCAGCAGTCTAAGCGGGGGGGCTACCGGGGAGCTGTTTTTT,CASSLSGGATGELFF,TRBD2,TRBV6-5,TRBJ2-2,-
TGTGTCAGAAGCTTAGCCCGCCTAGCGGGAGGGCCCGGGAATGAGCAGTTCTTC,CVRSLARLAGGPGNEQFF,-,TRBV7-5,TRBJ2-1,-
TGCGCCAGCAGCGCGGACAGGGGAAATTCACCCCTCCACTTT,CASSADRGNSPLHF,TRBD1,TRBV5-1,TRBJ1-6,few
TGCGCCAGCAGCTTTCCCCTTAGCACAGATACGCAGTATTTT,CASSFPLSTDTQYF,-,TRBV5-1,TRBJ2-3,once
TGTGCCAGCAGCTTAAGCCCAGCGATCCTTTCTAGCACAGATACGCAGTATTTT,CASSLSPAILSSTDTQYF,-,TRBV7-6,TRBJ2-3,-
TGTGCCAGCAGGTCTAACAGGGGGCTCAACGACGAGCAGTACTTC,CASRSNRGLNDEQYF,TRBD1,TRBV28,TRBJ2-7,-
TGTGCCAGTACACAGGCAAACAGAGACAATCAGCCCCAGCATTTT,CASTQANRDNQPQHF,-,TRBV7-3,TRBJ1-5,-
TGTGCCAGCAGTCCCCAGGGCGGATATTATCAGCCCCAGCATTTT,CASSPQGGYYQPQHF,-,TRBV28,TRBJ1-5,few
TGTGCCAGCAGCTTAGTTTCCAAGCAGTACTTC,CASSLVSKQYF,-,TRBV11-3,TRBJ2-7,once
TGTGCCAGCAGCCAAGATAAGGGGGCTGGGGATACGCAGTATTTT,CASSQDKGAGDTQYF,TRBD1,TRBV3-1/TRBV3-2,TRBJ2-3,-
TGTGCCAGCAGCACGGGACAGGGGAGCGAGCAGTACTTC,CASSTGQGSEQYF,TRBD1,TRBV7-7,TRBJ2-7,-
TGTGCCAGCAGCCCGGGACAGGGCAAACCTAACTATGGCTACACCTTC,CASSPGQGKPNYGYTF,TRBD1,TRBV11-3,TRBJ1-2,-
TGTGCCAGCAGCGCCGACATAGCGGGAGCTTTGGTCCAAGAGACCCAGTACTTC,CASSADIAGALVQETQYF,TRBD2,TRBV9,TRBJ2-5,-
TGTGCCAGCAGCCTCCCCCGGCGGGGGGGAGATGAGCAGTTCTTC,CASSLPRRGGDEQFF,TRBD2,TRBV7-6,TRBJ2-1,-
TGTGCCAGCAGCTTAGGTAGCTTCTACGAGCAGTACTTC,CASSLGSFYEQYF,-,TRBV7-9,TRBJ2-7,-
TGTGCCAGCAGTTATACAGGGTGGAACACTGAAGCTTTCTTT,CASSYTGWNTEAFF,-,TRBV6-6,TRBJ1-1,-
TGTGCCTGGACTAGGGGAGGTAATAGCAATCAGCCCCAGCATTTT,CAWTRGGNSNQPQHF,-,TRBV30,TRBJ1-5,-
TGTGCCAGTAGTTTACTAAGGATTAACACTGAAGCTTTCTTT,CASSLLRINTEAFF,-,TRBV19,TRBJ1-1,-
TGTGCCAGCAGTGTGAGGCAGGGGGCCAACGTCCTGACTTTC,CASSVRQGANVLTF,-,TRBV2,TRBJ2-6,-
TGTGCCAGCAGCCAAGTTCGAGGCGGGACTAGCACGAATGAGCAGTTCTTC,CASSQVRGGTSTNEQFF,TRBD2,TRBV14,TRBJ2-1,-
TGTGCCACCAGTGATGGGGGGGGTATAACAGATACGCAGTATTTT,CATSDGGGITDTQYF,TRBD2,TRBV24-1,TRBJ2-3,-
TGCAGCGTTGAAGTGGGTCGACTCTACGAGCAGTACTTC,CSVEVGRLYEQYF,-,TRBV29-1,TRBJ2-7,-
TGTGCCAGCAGCGTAGATGGAGGATATCAGCCCCAGCATTTT,CASSVDGGYQPQHF,-,TRBV9,TRBJ1-5,once
TGTGCCAGCAGCTTAGGGGGGGGGCGTCAGCCCCAGCATTTT,CASSLGGGRQPQHF,-,TRBV7-8,TRBJ1-5,-
TGTGCCAGCACCGACAGGGGTGAACAGTACTTC,CASTDRGEQYF,TRBD1,TRBV6-5,TRBJ2-7,-
TGCAGTGCACAGGGCCCGCAGACCCAGTACTTC,CSAQGPQTQYF,-,TRBV20-1,TRBJ2-5,-
TGTGCCAGCTCCCCTCGGAGACAGGGCCACTCACCCCTCCACTTT,CASSPRRQGHSPLHF,TRBD1,TRBV13,TRBJ1-6,-
TGTGCCAGCAGCTTAGCGCGGGGGCCCACCTTC,CASSLARGPTF,-,TRBV7-6,TRBJ1-2,-
TGTGCCAGTAGTATTGGACAGGGCGGACAGCCCCAGCATTTT,CASSIGQGGQPQHF,TRBD1,TRBV19,TRBJ1-5,-
TGTGCCAGCAGCAAATGGGCGTGGGACAGGCTTTTTGGGGACCAGTACTTC,CASSKWAWDRLFGDQYF,-,TRBV21-1,TRBJ2-5,-
TGTGCCAGCAGCCCTTTGAATCAGCCCCAGCATTTT,CASSPLNQPQHF,-,TRBV5-8,TRBJ1-5,-
TGTGCCAGCAGCTTAAATCAGGTGAACACCGGGGAGCTGTTTTTT,CASSLNQVNTGELFF,-,TRBV11-2,TRBJ2-2,-
TGTGCCAGCAGTTTACCGGGAGGGTCCTATAATTCACCCCTCCACTTT,CASSLPGGSYNSPLHF,-,TRBV28,TRBJ1-6,-
TGTGCCAGCAGCTCAACCCAGGGTTATGGCTACACCTTC,CASSSTQGYGYTF,-,TRBV7-3,TRBJ1-2,-
TGTGCCAGCAGCCAACCGGGACAGGTTCCCGAGCAGTACTTC,CASSQPGQVPEQYF,TRBD1,TRBV4-2,TRBJ2-7,-
TGTGCTAGTGGTTTGGCCCCGAAGGACAGCTCCTCTGGAAACACCATATATTTT,CASGLAPKDSSSGNTIYF,-,TRBV12-5,TRBJ1-3,-
TGCGCCACCAAGGGGACAGGGGCCTACGAGCAGTACTTC,CATKGTGAYEQYF,TRBD1,TRBV5-1,TRBJ2-7,-
TGTGCCAGCAGTTCCCAAAACCGGGACAGGGGGCTCTACGAGCAGTACTTC,CASSSQNRDRGLYEQYF,TRBD1,TRBV28,TRBJ2-7,few
TGTGCCAGCAGCCAAGTCAAACAGAGCAGGGGGCCCTACAATGAGCAGTTCTTC,CASSQVKQSRGPYNEQFF,TRBD1,TRBV14,TRBJ2-1,-
TGTGCCAGCAGTGTACAAGAGACACGCCTTAATGAAAAACTGTTTTTT,CASSVQETRLNEKLFF,-,TRBV6-1,TRBJ1-4,-
TGTGCCAGCAGCTCCTTCCAGGGATCAGATACGCAGTATTTT,CASSSFQGSDTQYF,-,TRBV11-3,TRBJ2-3,once
TGTGCCAGCAGCCTTCATCGACTAGCGGGAGGTCCTGGGAATGAGCAGTTCTTC,CASSLHRLAGGPGNEQFF,TRBD2,TRBV27,TRBJ2-1,-
TGCAGCGTTGTAGGCCCGGGTTCCTACGAGCAGTACTTC,CSVVGPGSYEQYF,-,TRBV29-1,TRBJ2-7,-
TGTGCCAGCACCCTCGGGACAGTCTACGAGCAGTACTTC,CASTLGTVYEQYF,TRBD1,TRBV11-2,TRBJ2-7,-
TGTGCCAGCAGCTCGACCGGGACAGGGGTCTCTGGGGCCAACGTCCTGACTTTC,CASSSTGTGVSGANVLTF,TRBD1,TRBV7-9,TRBJ2-6,-
TGTGCCAGCAGCTACAGACAGGGGGATGGCAACAATGAGCAGTTCTTC,CASSYRQGDGNNEQFF,TRBD1,TRBV7-9,TRBJ2-1,-
TGTGCCAGCTCACCCGGACAGGGGAGCACAGATACGCAGTATTTT,CASSPGQGSTDTQYF,TRBD1,TRBV18,TRBJ2-3,-
TGTGCCAGCAGCCAAGGACAGGAGAACACTGAAGCTTTCTTT,CASSQGQENTEAFF,-,TRBV3-1/TRBV3-2,TRBJ1-1,-